Presented here are 17 T cell receptor beta chains from one specimen sequenced in a study of blood T cell repertoires in COVID-19. Clones were sequenced by immunoSEQ multiplex PCR, and TCRdb holds only the in-frame ones, with some missing. The sample consists of around 68,000 clones, approximately 92% of them appearing once. The specimen was peripheral blood. The receptors originated from a man between 45 and 60 years old with active COVID-19.

V usage is TRBV5-5 and J usage is TRBJ1-6; D might be TRBD1 (6 bases). CDR1 and CDR2 from the germline V gene are SGHKS and YYEKEE (reference sequence). The CDR3 consists of 16 residues. Between the trimmed V and J ends, which lost 4 bases and 8 bases, there was a span of 19 bases. Here the CDR3 DNA reads TGTGCCAGCAGCCAGTTCGATGACAGGCTACATTCACCCCTCCACTTT. It codes for CASSQFDDRLHSPLHF.

V and J are TRBV5-6 and TRBJ1-2; 7 bases are a match to TRBD1. CDR1 and CDR2 (germline): SGHDT, YYEEEE. The J segment lost 8 bases and the V segment lost 0 bases, leaving 7 bases of the junction unmatched. The CDR3 runs to 14 residues. CDR3 DNA: TGTGCCAGCAGCTTGGAAGTCAGGGGGTCCGGCTACACCTTC. It codes for CASSLEVRGSGYTF.

The CDR3 nucleotides read TGTGCCAGCAGCAAAACTAAGGACAGTCCCGCCTATGGCTACACCTTC. Amino acids: CASSKTKDSPAYGYTF. The chain uses TRBV27 and TRBJ1-2, with D possibly matching TRBD1 (6 bases). Germline CDR1 is MNHEY and CDR2 is SMNVEV (reference sequence). V gave up 6 bases and J gave up 4 bases, with 21 bases separating them. The CDR3 has 16 residues.

This chain joins TRBV6-2 or TRBV6-3 and TRBJ2-2; 13 bases agree with TRBD2. The V segment lost 6 bases and the J segment 7 bases; nucleotides outside the gene matches: 11. The CDR3 spans 17 residues. Germline CDR1 MNHEY, CDR2 SVGEGT. This CDR3 is CASSRNPGLAGIGELFF. The CDR3 DNA is TGTGCCAGCAGCAGGAATCCGGGACTAGCGGGGATCGGGGAGCTGTTTTTT.

This clone was counted between two and nine times. This chain links TRBV2 with TRBJ1-1, with D maybe TRBD1 (5 bases). From germline, CDR1 is SNHLY and CDR2 FYNNEI. V was clipped by 2 bases and J by 3 bases, with 10 bases between them. The CDR3 sequence is 14 residues long. CDR3 protein: CASSERGTHTEAFF. The CDR3 region has the DNA TGTGCCAGCAGTGAAAGGGGAACTCACACTGAAGCTTTCTTT.

V is TRBV19 and J is TRBJ1-1, with D tentatively TRBD1 (6 bases). V was clipped by 8 bases and J by 2 bases, with 18 bases between them. In germline, CDR1 is LNHDA, CDR2 SQIVND (reference sequence). This CDR3 is 15 amino acids long. CDR3 residues: CASSHGRGANTEAFF. DNA of the CDR3: TGTGCCAGTTCCCATGGGCGGGGGGCCAACACTGAAGCTTTCTTT.

With regard to this clone: Other nucleotide sequences from this sample produce the same CDR3. The rearrangement links TRBV7-8 to TRBJ1-3; no definite D call. V was pared by 1 base and J by 4 bases, with 8 bases between. Germline assignment: CDR1 SGHVS and CDR2 FQNEAQ. This CDR3 has 14 amino acids. CDR3 residues: CASSLDSGGNTIYF. The CDR3 nucleotides are TGTGCCAGCAGCTTAGACTCCGGGGGAAACACCATATATTTT.

This rearrangement joins TRBV6-6 to TRBJ1-2; 10 bases match TRBD1. Unmatched junction bases numbered 5, after V lost 6 bases and J lost 4 bases. There are 14 residues in the CDR3. CDR1 MNHNY and CDR2 SVGAGI come from the germline V gene (reference sequence). The CDR3 protein is CASRNRQGAYGYTF. CDR3 sequence (DNA): TGTGCCAGCAGAAACAGACAGGGGGCCTATGGCTACACCTTC.

The gene calls are TRBV7-2 and TRBJ2-7; maybe TRBD1 (5 bases). From germline, CDR1 is SGHTA and CDR2 FQGNSA. The CDR3 runs to 13 residues. V lost 2 bases to trimming and J lost 3 bases, with 8 bases between them. The CDR3 DNA follows: TGTGCCAGCAGCTTAACGACAGACTACGAGCAGTACTTC. This encodes CASSLTTDYEQYF.

The CDR3 nucleotides read TGTGCCAGCAGCCTACAGGTCGGGGGGCCATACAATGAGCAGTTCTTC. Translating gives CASSLQVGGPYNEQFF. The rearrangement uses TRBV7-2 and TRBJ2-1; the D gene is possibly TRBD2 (7 bases). This CDR3 has 16 residues. Germline loops: CDR1 SGHTA, CDR2 FQGNSA. V was trimmed by 5 bases and J by 4 bases, leaving 18 bases between them.

The chain employs TRBV14 and TRBJ2-5; 7 bases fit TRBD1. V gave up 4 bases and J gave up 0 bases; unmatched junction bases: 2. The CDR3 sequence is 14 residues long. Germline V gene sequence: CDR1 SGHDN, CDR2 FVKESK. This CDR3 reads CASSRGQYQETQYF. Here the CDR3 DNA reads TGTGCCAGCAGCCGGGGACAGTACCAAGAGACCCAGTACTTC.

The chain links TRBV4-3 to TRBJ1-2; the match to TRBD1 covers 7 bases. The CDR3 covers 15 residues. Trimming cost V 1 base and J 1 base; bases outside gene matches: 3. CDR1 is LGHNA and CDR2 is YSLEER in the germline V gene. The CDR3 loop is CASSQARQGNYGYTF. The DNA for the CDR3 is TGCGCCAGCAGCCAAGCCCGACAGGGTAACTATGGCTACACCTTC.

The chain links TRBV12-3 or TRBV12-4 to TRBJ2-2; 7 bases align to TRBD2. The CDR3 consists of 13 residues. With 6 bases clipped from V and 6 bases from J, the junction kept 4 bases outside the gene matches. DNA of the CDR3: TGTGCCAGCAGCACCGGACTAGCCGGGGAGCTGTTTTTT. Its protein product is CASSTGLAGELFF.

The table lists this clone with a count of one. The CDR3 spells CASSGEERGPSYEQYF. The CDR3 nucleotides are TGTGCCAGCAGCGGAGAGGAGCGGGGGCCCTCCTACGAGCAGTACTTC. The V and J genes are TRBV11-3 and TRBJ2-7; TRBD2 matches 8 bases. Trimming cost V 5 bases and J 0 bases; bases outside gene matches: 9. The germline V gene encodes CDR1 SGHNT and CDR2 YENEEA. The CDR3 is 16 amino acids.

The gene calls are TRBV30 and TRBJ1-4, with D unclear. Germline V gene lookup returns CDR1 GTSNPN and CDR2 SVGIG (reference sequence). The CDR3 covers 13 residues. V dropped 7 bases and J dropped 4 bases, with 13 bases sitting between them. CDR3: CAFETDYNEKLFF. In DNA, the CDR3 is TGTGCCTTTGAGACCGACTATAATGAAAAACTGTTTTTT.

The chain recombines TRBV2 with TRBJ2-3; D may be TRBD1 (5 bases). The CDR3 has 17 amino acids. V lost 2 bases, J lost 2 bases, and 17 bases lay in between. Germline V gene data show CDR1 as SNHLY and CDR2 as FYNNEI. In DNA, the CDR3 is TGTGCCAGCAGTGAACCCCTAAACCAGGGCCTCACAGATACGCAGTATTTT. This sequence encodes CASSEPLNQGLTDTQYF.

The chain uses TRBV5-1 and TRBJ1-2, with D maybe TRBD1 (5 bases). Germline V gene data show CDR1 as SGHRS and CDR2 as YFSETQ. The CDR3 has 13 residues. V dropped 2 bases and J dropped 1 base, with 6 bases sitting between them. The CDR3 DNA follows: TGCGCCAGCAGCTTTGACAGTAACTATGGCTACACCTTC. Protein: CASSFDSNYGYTF.